This T cell receptor (beta chain) was sequenced during a study of T-cell memory formation after mild COVID-19. Study-wide results and limits: While clones contracting from day 15 to 85 were balanced between CD4 and CD8, later expanders leaned CD4+. Shrinking CD4+ clones resided mostly in CM and EM, and CD8+ ones in EMRA.

The CDR3 runs to 13 residues. The germline V gene encodes CDR1 SGHNT and CDR2 YYREEE (reference sequence). Trimming took off 2 bases at V and 2 bases at J, with 5 bases between the two ends. It was 5'RACE with constant-segment primers that produced the TCR alpha and TCR beta cDNA libraries, which carried sample barcodes and UMIs. Using its own MiXCR run on the 5' RACE reads, TCRdb lists one record per CDR3 protein. The table records fewer than 250,000 distinct CDR3 sequences, around 30% of them present only once. This clonotype was seen only a few times. The antigen is unknown. Sequenced input: PBMCs or a T cell subset sorted from them (not recorded which). The clonotype was recovered from an adult woman who had mild COVID-19 (a few samples of this study predate the infection). Cell type and time point are not known. This chain connects TRBV5-4 to TRBJ1-5; D gene unclear. CDR3 sequence: CASSFEGNQPQHF. In DNA, the CDR3 is TGTGCCAGCAGCTTTGAAGGCAATCAGCCCCAGCATTTT.